The source of this T cell receptor beta chain is a study of blood T cell repertoires in COVID-19 (dated by TCRdb to between 2020 and 2021). General notes on the study: The collaborator samples originated in the United States, Italy and Spain and spanned the acute and convalescent phases of COVID-19. The prospective study material was composed of cDNA or gDNA derived from T cells, B-cell-depleted T cells, or PBMCs. Deeply sampled blood TCRbeta repertoires from subjects exposed to, actively infected with, or recovered from COVID-19 were included in the dataset. The repertoires were released in a freely available public database intended as a resource for research on the immune response to SARS-CoV-2. Samples came from the ongoing ImmuneRACE study (first 160 participants) plus 1,254 subjects from 6 global collaborators. The sample metadata nearly always contained a de-identified subject ID, COVID-19 status, age in years and sex. Where available, HLA class I and class II types were taken from metadata supplied by the sample provider and were not determined by assay-based typing.

Collaborating institutions collected whole blood in K2EDTA tubes following their own protocols. For TCRbeta analysis, collaborator samples were shipped as frozen whole blood, as isolated PBMCs, or as DNA extracted from either sample type. From cysteine to phenylalanine, the CDR3 is 14 amino acids long. Only CDR3 DNA is held: 42 bases, read in frame from base 1. For this chain, trimming is 4 bases at the V end and 11 bases at the J end, and the number of junction bases without a gene match is 10. From a lookup of the germline V gene (reference sequence), CDR1 and CDR2 are MNHEY and SMNVEV. In the case of this clone: Its specific antigen is unknown. No much larger clonotype is one base removed from it; base qualities were not supplied.

TCRbeta CDR3 regions were amplified from genomic DNA by means of the immunoSEQ Assay, a bias-controlled multiplex PCR. The authors processed their data as follows. The number of nucleated cells in each sample was estimated by amplification of reference gene primers within the assay. Sequence reads were collapsed and filtered to measure the absolute abundance of every unique TCRbeta CDR3 rearrangement. Productive Simpson clonality was computed per sample as the square root of Simpson's diversity index over productive rearrangements. TCRdb retrieved this table from immuneACCESS and kept in-frame rearrangements only. Not all clones are present; in checked studies, unresolved V genes account for under half, and no reason is known for the remainder. V, J and clone size are those of that table, while D and trimming were read from the DNA. In this sample the table shows fewer than 150,000 clones, around 76% of which occur a single time. 11% of the sample comes from the top ten.

Here is what the overall study found, with its caveats: The amount of clinical and demographic metadata varied by source and participant and was provided uncurated.

Sample: peripheral blood. The source of this sequence is a human donor in a cohort sampled during active COVID-19. This chain joins TRBV27 to TRBJ1-5; 8 bases in the junction line up with TRBD1. The nucleotide sequence is TGTGCCAGCAGTTCGGGACAGGAGAACATGGCCCAGCATTTT. Translated, this gives CASSSGQENMAQHF.